The present entry profiles one T cell receptor beta chain with its context. The CDR3 is made up of 16 amino acids. Germline V gene sequence: CDR1 DFQATT, CDR2 SNEGSKA (reference sequence). The V and J ends lost 1 base and 3 bases, in that order; junction bases with no gene match: 10. This entry belongs to a study of T cells after yellow fever vaccination. TCRdb redid the calling of the 5' RACE reads with MiXCR, one entry per CDR3 protein. The profile shows roughly 330,000 distinct CDR3 sequences, roughly 4% of them singletons. V and J are TRBV20-1 and TRBJ2-3, with 7 bases identical to TRBD1. The sequenced sample was PBMCs, obtained 5 days after the yellow fever booster vaccination. The TCR comes from a man between 18 and 29 years old who received the YFV17D yellow fever vaccine. CDR3 region: CSARADRESWTDTQYF. The CDR3 DNA is TGCAGTGCTAGAGCTGACAGGGAATCTTGGACAGATACGCAGTATTTT.